The 24 T cell receptor beta chains in this list originate from one sample, sequenced in a study of OX40 agonist ivuxolimab in advanced cancers. TCRdb keeps only in-frame clones here, not all; method: immunoSEQ multiplex PCR. The sample records tens of thousands of clones, around 93% being singletons. The sequencing here drew on CD4+ or CD8+ T cells sorted from blood, taken in a trial of the OX40 agonist ivuxolimab. The receptors here all came from an adult with an advanced solid tumor such as melanoma, head and neck, liver or kidney cancer.

V and J are TRBV9 and TRBJ1-6; D unresolved. There are 15 residues in the CDR3. Germline CDR1 and CDR2: SGDLS and YYNGEE. V shed 4 bases and J shed 13 bases, with 21 bases lying between them. In nucleotides, the CDR3 is TGTGCCAGCAGCCCCAACACTGGACCTCTGGGGCCCCTCCACTTT. This gives the protein CASSPNTGPLGPLHF.

This chain joins TRBV4-3 and TRBJ1-4; no reliable D call. Trimming removed 0 bases from V and 5 bases from J, with 7 bases in between. Germline V gene sequence: CDR1 LGHNA, CDR2 YSLEER. There are 14 residues in the CDR3. The CDR3 region has the DNA TGCGCCAGCAGCCAAGACAGTCGGAATGAAAAACTGTTTTTT. It codes for CASSQDSRNEKLFF.

The chain uses TRBV7-9 and TRBJ2-3, with D unresolved. This CDR3 spans 14 amino acids. V lost 1 base and J 4 bases, leaving 9 bases between the germline ends. CDR1 and CDR2 (germline): SEHNR, FQNEAQ (reference sequence). In nucleotides, the CDR3 is TGTGCCAGCAGCTTAGACTCCCTAGCAGATACGCAGTATTTT. Encoded protein: CASSLDSLADTQYF.

This sequence joins TRBV13 and TRBJ2-1; 10 bases line up with TRBD2. V dropped 5 bases and J dropped 8; count of bases not matched to a gene: 12. Looked up from germline, CDR1 is PRHDT and CDR2 is FYEKMQ (reference sequence). The CDR3 has 16 residues. The CDR3 sequence is CASSPESSGGIYEQFF. For the CDR3, the DNA is TGTGCCAGCAGCCCTGAGTCTAGCGGGGGAATCTATGAGCAGTTCTTC.

The genes are TRBV4-2 and TRBJ1-5; D is unresolved. The CDR3 loop spans 15 amino acids. V was cut by 1 base and J by 0 bases, with 7 bases left in between. Germline loops: CDR1 LGHNA, CDR2 YNFKEQ. Here the CDR3 DNA reads TGTGCCAGCAGCCAAGGTCTAGATAGCAATCAGCCCCAGCATTTT. It encodes CASSQGLDSNQPQHF.

The chain has TRBV5-1 and TRBJ2-2; D call uncertain. The CDR3 is 15 amino acids. Germline V gives CDR1 SGHRS, CDR2 YFSETQ. Deletions cut 4 bases from V and 1 base from J, with 11 bases between. The CDR3 is CASSTQELNTGELFF. CDR3 in DNA: TGCGCCAGCAGCACCCAGGAGTTGAACACCGGGGAGCTGTTTTTT.

The rearrangement joins TRBV5-1 to TRBJ2-5; D unresolved. This CDR3 has 15 amino acids. Trimming cost V 2 bases and J 5 bases, with 16 bases left between them. CDR1 is SGHRS and CDR2 is YFSETQ in the germline V gene. This CDR3 reads CASSFQRVDFETQYF. CDR3 in DNA: TGCGCCAGCAGCTTCCAACGGGTGGATTTTGAGACCCAGTACTTC. The variable domain in full, completed from reference TRBV5-1 and TRBJ2-5, reads KAGVTQTPRYLIKTRGQQVTLSCSPISGHRSVSWYQQTPGQGLQFLFEYFSETQRNKGNFPGRFSGRQFSNSRSEMNVSTLELGDSALYLCASSFQRVDFETQYFGPGTRLLVL.

In its sample, this clone was seen a few times. V usage is TRBV9 and J usage is TRBJ2-1; D unresolved. V lost 3 bases to trimming and J lost 8 bases, with 12 bases between them. This CDR3 region has 13 residues. Germline V gene data show CDR1 as SGDLS and CDR2 as YYNGEE. This CDR3 is CASSGVNWDEQFF. For the CDR3, the DNA is TGTGCCAGCAGCGGGGTCAACTGGGATGAGCAGTTCTTC.

This rearrangement joins TRBV6-1 to TRBJ1-1; weak D call: TRBD1 (6 bases). Germline V gene sequence: CDR1 MNHNS, CDR2 SASEGT. V was shortened by 7 bases and J by 7 bases, with 19 bases between the two germline ends. This CDR3 region has 14 residues. The CDR3 DNA is TGTGCCAGCACCGGTTACCCGGGGGGCGATGAAGCTTTCTTT. Residues: CASTGYPGGDEAFF.

V and J are TRBV19 and TRBJ2-1, with D maybe TRBD2 (5 bases). The CDR3 contains 14 residues. Germline V gene lookup returns CDR1 LNHDA and CDR2 SQIVND (reference sequence). V shed 3 bases and J shed 9 bases, with 15 bases lying between them. The CDR3 region is CASSMAGNAGEQFF. The CDR3 DNA follows: TGTGCCAGTAGTATGGCGGGTAACGCTGGTGAGCAGTTCTTC.

The chain recombines TRBV6-1 with TRBJ1-5, with D tentatively TRBD1 (6 bases). CDR1 MNHNS and CDR2 SASEGT come from the germline V gene. The CDR3 loop spans 15 amino acids. V was cut by 6 bases and J by 4 bases, with 16 bases left in between. CDR3 sequence: CASRGGLGVNQPQHF. CDR3 DNA sequence: TGTGCCAGCAGGGGGGGCCTAGGGGTGAATCAGCCCCAGCATTTT.

In its sample, this clone was seen once. The chain is built from TRBV19 and TRBJ2-3, with 8 bases lining up with TRBD2. Germline values: CDR1 LNHDA, CDR2 SQIVND (reference sequence). CDR3 length equals 15 residues. V lost 5 bases, J lost 4 bases, and 8 bases stayed unmatched. The CDR3 sequence is CASSATSDRPDTQYF. The CDR3 DNA reads TGTGCCAGTAGTGCGACTAGCGATCGTCCAGATACGCAGTATTTT.

This clone was observed once. The chain is built from TRBV27 and TRBJ2-3; TRBD2 matches at 7 bases. After removal of 6 bases from V and 0 bases from J, the junction contained 6 bases not matched to a gene. The germline V gene has CDR1 MNHEY and CDR2 SMNVEV (reference sequence). The CDR3 is 15 amino acids. The CDR3 nucleotides read TGTGCCAGCAGCCCGACTAGCACTAGCACAGATACGCAGTATTTT. It specifies CASSPTSTSTDTQYF.

This chain uses TRBV25-1 with TRBJ2-5; tentatively, D is TRBD1 or TRBD2 (5 bases each). This CDR3 region has 14 residues. Trimming removed 2 bases at V and 3 bases at J, with 10 bases between. Germline CDR1 and CDR2: MGHDK and SYGVNS. The CDR3 bases are TGTGCCAGCAGTGAAGGTCAGGGAGAAGAGACCCAGTACTTC. It translates to CASSEGQGEETQYF.

V usage is TRBV28 and J usage is TRBJ1-6; D is uncertain. V dropped 6 bases and J dropped 10 bases, with 19 bases sitting between them. This CDR3 contains 15 residues. Germline CDR1 reads MDHEN; CDR2 reads SYDVKM. This chain's CDR3 is CASSTLLALWSPLHF. The CDR3 bases are TGTGCCAGCAGCACGCTCCTCGCCCTATGGTCACCCCTCCACTTT.

The J gene is TRBJ2-1, the V gene TRBV7-6, with a tentative D call TRBD1 (5 bases). This CDR3 is 15 amino acids long. Germline lookup yields CDR1 SGHVS and CDR2 FNYEAQ. The V and J ends lost 5 bases and 4 bases respectively, with 15 bases between them. CDR3 bases: TGTGCCAGCAGCGCTAACTTTGGACATTACAATGAGCAGTTCTTC. Amino acid sequence: CASSANFGHYNEQFF.

V and J are TRBV25-1 and TRBJ1-1; D gene unclear. V was shortened by 7 bases and J by 4 bases, with 4 bases between the two germline ends. From germline, CDR1 is MGHDK and CDR2 SYGVNS. This CDR3 contains 10 residues. In nucleotides, the CDR3 is TGTGCCAGCATGACCACTGAAGCTTTCTTT. It codes for CASMTTEAFF.

The gene calls are TRBV29-1 and TRBJ2-2, with 7 nucleotides matching TRBD1. V was pared by 7 bases and J by 6 bases, with 5 bases of the junction left unmatched. The V gene's germline CDR1 is SQVTM and CDR2 ANQGSEA. This CDR3 has 12 residues. The CDR3 coding sequence is TGCAGCGCCTTAGACAGGGCCGGGGAGCTGTTTTTT. As protein: CSALDRAGELFF.

The J gene is TRBJ2-5, the V gene TRBV6-5; D gene unclear. CDR1 is MNHEY and CDR2 is SVGAGI in the germline V gene. Trimming left V 1 base short and J 4 bases short, with 10 bases between. The CDR3 is 14 residues long. For the CDR3, the DNA is TGTGCCAGCAGTTACTGGCTGGATGGAGAGACCCAGTACTTC. Protein sequence: CASSYWLDGETQYF.

The chain is built from TRBV7-9 and TRBJ2-1; unclear D gene. V was pared by 1 base and J by 6 bases, with 4 bases between. The germline V gene has CDR1 SEHNR and CDR2 FQNEAQ (reference sequence). The CDR3 totals 12 residues. The chain's CDR3 is CASSLVTNEQFF. CDR3 DNA sequence: TGTGCCAGCAGCTTAGTAACCAATGAGCAGTTCTTC.

This clone came up once. The chain carries TRBV28 and TRBJ1-1; D is possibly TRBD1 (5 bases). In germline, CDR1 is MDHEN, CDR2 SYDVKM. V was trimmed by 5 bases and J by 5 bases, leaving 21 bases between them. CDR3 length equals 16 residues. CDR3 residues: CASSPRPWGVGTEAFF. As DNA, the CDR3 is TGTGCCAGCAGTCCAAGGCCCTGGGGGGTCGGTACTGAAGCTTTCTTT.

This chain joins TRBV4-1 and TRBJ1-3; tentatively, D is TRBD1 (6 bases). Trimming took off 1 base at V and 3 bases at J, with 13 bases between the two ends. The CDR3 length is 16 residues. Germline V gene sequence: CDR1 MGHRA, CDR2 YSYEKL. The CDR3 region is CASSQAPGAGGNTIYF. The DNA of the CDR3 is TGCGCCAGCAGCCAAGCGCCGGGGGCGGGTGGAAACACCATATATTTT.

This chain joins TRBV4-1 and TRBJ1-5; D may be TRBD1 (5 bases). CDR1 and CDR2 from the germline V gene are MGHRA and YSYEKL. The CDR3 covers 15 residues. V was cut by 0 bases and J by 7 bases, with 13 bases left in between. Here the CDR3 DNA reads TGCGCCAGCAGCCAAGATCGGGGCAGGGCCCAGCCCCAGCATTTT. Translated: CASSQDRGRAQPQHF.

The chain joins TRBV6-6 to TRBJ1-6; D is possibly TRBD1 (5 bases). V was trimmed by 7 bases and J by 7 bases, leaving 11 bases between them. The CDR3 is 13 residues long. Germline V lookup: CDR1 MNHNY, CDR2 SVGAGI (reference sequence). The CDR3 sequence: CASTGLRNSPLHF. In DNA form, the CDR3 reads TGTGCCAGCACAGGGCTGAGGAATTCACCCCTCCACTTT.